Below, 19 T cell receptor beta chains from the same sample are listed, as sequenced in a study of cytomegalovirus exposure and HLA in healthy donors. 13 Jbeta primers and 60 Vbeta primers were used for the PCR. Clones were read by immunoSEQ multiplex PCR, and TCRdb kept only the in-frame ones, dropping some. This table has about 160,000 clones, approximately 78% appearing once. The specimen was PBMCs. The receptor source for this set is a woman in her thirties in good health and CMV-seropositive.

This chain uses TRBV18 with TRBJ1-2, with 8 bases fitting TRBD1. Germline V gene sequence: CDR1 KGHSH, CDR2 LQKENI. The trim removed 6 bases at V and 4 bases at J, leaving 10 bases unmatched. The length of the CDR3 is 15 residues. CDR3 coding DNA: TGTGCCAGCTCCCGACAGGGGCGACTAGTCTATGGCTACACCTTC. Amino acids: CASSRQGRLVYGYTF.

The CDR3 protein is CASGTGQRGTSTDTQYF. In DNA form, the CDR3 reads TGTGCTAGTGGCACAGGACAGCGGGGAACTAGCACAGATACGCAGTATTTT. V and J are TRBV12-5 and TRBJ2-3; possible D gene TRBD2, 7 bases. This CDR3 spans 17 amino acids. Trimming pared 6 bases from V and 0 bases from J, leaving 19 bases between. Per germline, CDR1 LGHNT and CDR2 FRNRAP. Combining the CDR3 with reference TRBV12-5 and TRBJ2-3 gives the whole variable domain DARVTQTPRHKVTEMGQEVTMRCQPILGHNTVFWYRQTMMQGLELLAYFRNRAPLDDSGMPKDRFSAEMPDATLATLKIQPSEPRDSAVYFCASGTGQRGTSTDTQYFGPGTRLTVL.

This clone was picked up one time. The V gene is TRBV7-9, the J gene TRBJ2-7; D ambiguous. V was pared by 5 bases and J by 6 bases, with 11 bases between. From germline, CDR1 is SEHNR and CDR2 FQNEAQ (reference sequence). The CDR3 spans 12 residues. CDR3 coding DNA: TGTGCCAGCAGCCCCGACTCTCCCGAGCAGTACTTC. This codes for CASSPDSPEQYF.

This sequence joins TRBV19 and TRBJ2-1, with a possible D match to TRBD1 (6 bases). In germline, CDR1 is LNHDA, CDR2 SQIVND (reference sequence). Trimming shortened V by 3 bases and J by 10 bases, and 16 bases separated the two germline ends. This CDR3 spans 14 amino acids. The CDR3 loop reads CASSIGLGAWEQFF. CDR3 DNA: TGTGCCAGTAGTATTGGGCTGGGGGCATGGGAGCAGTTCTTC.

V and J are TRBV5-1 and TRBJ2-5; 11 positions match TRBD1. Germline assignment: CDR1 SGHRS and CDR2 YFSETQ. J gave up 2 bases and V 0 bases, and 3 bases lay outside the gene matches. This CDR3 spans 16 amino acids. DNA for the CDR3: TGCGCCAGCAGCTTGGCCGGGACAGGGGGTCAAGAGACCCAGTACTTC. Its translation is CASSLAGTGGQETQYF.

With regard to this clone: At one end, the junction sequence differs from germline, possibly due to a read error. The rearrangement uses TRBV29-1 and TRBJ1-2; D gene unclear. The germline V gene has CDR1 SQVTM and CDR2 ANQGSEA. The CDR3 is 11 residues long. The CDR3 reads CSVEETRGYTF. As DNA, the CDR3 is TGCAGCGTCGAAGAAACCAGGGGCTACACCTTC.

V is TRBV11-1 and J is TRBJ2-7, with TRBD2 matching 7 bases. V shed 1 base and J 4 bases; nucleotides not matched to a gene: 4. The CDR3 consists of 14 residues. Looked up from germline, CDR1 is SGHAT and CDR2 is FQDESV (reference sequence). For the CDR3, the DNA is TGTGCCAGCAGCTTAGTGGCTAGCGGATACGAGCAGTACTTC. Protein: CASSLVASGYEQYF. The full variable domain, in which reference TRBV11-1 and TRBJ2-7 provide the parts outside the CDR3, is EAEVAQSPRYKITEKSQAVAFWCDPISGHATLYWYRQILGQGPELLVQFQDESVVDDSQLPKDRFSAERLKGVDSTLKIQPAELGDSAMYLCASSLVASGYEQYFGPGTRLTVT.

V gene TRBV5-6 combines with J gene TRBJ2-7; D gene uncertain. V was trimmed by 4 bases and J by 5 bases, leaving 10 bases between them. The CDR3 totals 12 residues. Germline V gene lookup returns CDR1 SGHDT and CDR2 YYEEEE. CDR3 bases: TGTGCCAGCAGCCACACCCTTAACGAGCAGTACTTC. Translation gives CASSHTLNEQYF.

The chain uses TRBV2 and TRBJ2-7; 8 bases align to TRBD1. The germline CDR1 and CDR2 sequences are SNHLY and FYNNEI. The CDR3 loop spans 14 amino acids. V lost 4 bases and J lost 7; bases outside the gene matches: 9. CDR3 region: CASSAWTGFEEQYF. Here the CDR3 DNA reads TGTGCCAGCAGTGCTTGGACAGGGTTTGAAGAGCAGTACTTC.

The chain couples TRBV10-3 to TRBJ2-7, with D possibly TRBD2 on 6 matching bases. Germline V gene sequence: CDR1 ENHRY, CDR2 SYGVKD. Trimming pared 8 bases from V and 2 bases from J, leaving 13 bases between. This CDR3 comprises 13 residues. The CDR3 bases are TGTGCCATCGCACCGGGACTGACCTACGAGCAGTACTTC. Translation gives CAIAPGLTYEQYF.

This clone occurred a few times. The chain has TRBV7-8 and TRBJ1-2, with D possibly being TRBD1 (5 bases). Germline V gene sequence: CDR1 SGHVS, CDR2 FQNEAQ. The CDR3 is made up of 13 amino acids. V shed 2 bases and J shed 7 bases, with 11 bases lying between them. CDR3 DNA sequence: TGTGCCAGCAGCTTATCAGGGAGGGGTGGCTACACCTTC. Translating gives CASSLSGRGGYTF.

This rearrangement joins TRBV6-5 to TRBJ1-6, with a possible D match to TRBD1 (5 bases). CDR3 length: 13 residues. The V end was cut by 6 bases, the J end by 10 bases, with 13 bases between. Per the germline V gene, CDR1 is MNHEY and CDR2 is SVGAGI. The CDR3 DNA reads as TGTGCCAGCAGGGGACTAGATAGGTCACCCCTCCACTTT. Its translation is CASRGLDRSPLHF.

For the CDR3, the DNA is TGTGCCAGCAGCGTACCAATTTCGGGAGTTTATGGCTACACCTTC. This sequence encodes CASSVPISGVYGYTF. The genes are TRBV5-4 and TRBJ1-2; D is uncertain. V lost 4 bases and J 5 bases, leaving 18 bases between the germline ends. Looked up from germline, CDR1 is SGHNT and CDR2 is YYREEE (reference sequence). This CDR3 contains 15 residues.

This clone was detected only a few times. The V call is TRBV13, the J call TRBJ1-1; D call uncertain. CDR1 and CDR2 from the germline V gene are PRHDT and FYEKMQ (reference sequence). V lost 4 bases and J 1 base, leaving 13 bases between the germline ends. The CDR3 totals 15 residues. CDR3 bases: TGTGCCAGCAGCTCTAGCGTGGATCCGAACACTGAAGCTTTCTTT. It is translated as CASSSSVDPNTEAFF.

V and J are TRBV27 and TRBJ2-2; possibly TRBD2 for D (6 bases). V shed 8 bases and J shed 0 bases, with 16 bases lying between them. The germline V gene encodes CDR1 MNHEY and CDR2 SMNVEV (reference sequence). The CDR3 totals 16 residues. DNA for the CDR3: TGTGCCAGCGTCCCTCTAGCGAGCGCGAACACCGGGGAGCTGTTTTTT. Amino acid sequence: CASVPLASANTGELFF.

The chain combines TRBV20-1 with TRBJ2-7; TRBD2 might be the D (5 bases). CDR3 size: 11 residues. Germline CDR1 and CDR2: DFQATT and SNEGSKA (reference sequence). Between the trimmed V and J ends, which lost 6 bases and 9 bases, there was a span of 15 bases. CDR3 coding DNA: TGCAGTGCCAGAAAACTAGGGCGGCAGTACTTC. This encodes CSARKLGRQYF.

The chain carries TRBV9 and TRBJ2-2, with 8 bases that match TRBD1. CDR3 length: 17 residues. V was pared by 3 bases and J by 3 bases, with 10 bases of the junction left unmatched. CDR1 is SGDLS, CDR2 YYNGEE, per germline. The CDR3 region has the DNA TGTGCCAGCAGCGATTACTGGCGGACAGGGCACACCGGGGAGCTGTTTTTT. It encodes CASSDYWRTGHTGELFF.

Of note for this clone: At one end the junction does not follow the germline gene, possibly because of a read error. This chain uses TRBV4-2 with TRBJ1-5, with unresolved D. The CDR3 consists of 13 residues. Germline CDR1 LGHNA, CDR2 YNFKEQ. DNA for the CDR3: TGTGCCAGCAGCCAAGATAGCGATCAGCCCCAGCATTTT. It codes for CASSQDSDQPQHF.

The CDR3 DNA is TGTGCCAGCAGCCAACCCCACAGTGCAACTAATGAAAAACTGTTTTTT. Its protein is CASSQPHSATNEKLFF. This chain uses TRBV4-2 with TRBJ1-4; no clear D gene. CDR1 is LGHNA, CDR2 YNFKEQ, per germline. This CDR3 is built from 16 residues. The germline V and J ends were trimmed by 2 bases and 0 bases, with 10 bases remaining between them.